The 9 T cell receptor beta chains listed next were all sequenced from one sample in a study of identical twins. TCRdb reanalysed the 5' RACE reads using MiXCR and keeps one entry per CDR3 protein. This sample has hundreds of thousands of distinct CDR3 sequences, with about 22% found just once. The same sample was also studied in work on yellow fever vaccine responses in identical twins.

The sample comprised CD4+ T cells sorted from blood. These receptors originate from a woman between 18 and 30 years old in good health.

This clonotype was seen repeatedly, ten times or more. The genes are TRBV12-3 or TRBV12-4 and TRBJ2-1; D gene unclear. The CDR3 totals 12 residues. V was cut by 11 bases and J by 9 bases, with 17 bases left in between. CDR3 sequence reads: CACSVPYGEQFF. The CDR3 DNA reads TGTGCCTGCTCCGTCCCGTATGGTGAGCAGTTCTTC.

The table lists this clonotype with a count of one. This rearrangement joins TRBV5-1 to TRBJ2-7; 11 bases agree with TRBD2. CDR1 is SGHRS, CDR2 YFSETQ, per germline. The CDR3 spans 16 residues. The V segment lost 2 bases and the J segment 2 bases; nucleotides outside the gene matches: 6. CDR3: CASSFTGTSGTYEQYF. Here the CDR3 DNA reads TGCGCCAGCAGCTTCACCGGGACTAGCGGTACCTACGAGCAGTACTTC.

The rearrangement links TRBV28 to TRBJ2-6, with 8 bases lining up with TRBD1. CDR1 is MDHEN and CDR2 is SYDVKM in the germline V gene. The CDR3 has 17 amino acids. V was pared by 4 bases and J by 1 base, with 6 bases of the junction left unmatched. CDR3 nucleotides: TGTGCCAGCAGTTCCCGGACAGGGCGGTCTGGGGCCAACGTCCTGACTTTC. It encodes CASSSRTGRSGANVLTF.

The chain is built from TRBV20-1 and TRBJ2-3, with 10 bases that match TRBD2. V was pared by 2 bases and J by 0 bases, with 14 bases of the junction left unmatched. Germline-derived CDR1 and CDR2 are DFQATT and SNEGSKA (reference sequence). CDR3 length: 19 amino acids. This CDR3 is CSARRIAGGPQTSTDTQYF. DNA of the CDR3: TGCAGTGCTAGACGGATAGCGGGAGGCCCACAAACTAGCACAGATACGCAGTATTTT.

The sample holds a few counts of this clonotype. The V call is TRBV10-3, the J call TRBJ1-1, with D tentatively TRBD1 (5 bases). Deletions cut 0 bases from V and 1 base from J, with 15 bases between. Germline V CDR1 and CDR2: ENHRY, SYGVKD. The CDR3 contains 17 residues. The CDR3 is CAISESGPGRANTEAFF. CDR3 DNA: TGTGCCATCAGTGAGTCGGGGCCAGGGAGGGCGAACACTGAAGCTTTCTTT.

The gene calls are TRBV5-1 and TRBJ2-3; TRBD1 matches at 11 bases. The germline CDR1 and CDR2 sequences are SGHRS and YFSETQ. With V trimmed by 1 base and J by 3 bases, 7 bases remained unmatched. The CDR3 has 17 residues. The CDR3 DNA sequence: TGCGCCAGCAGCTTGTTTGGGACAGGGGGACGGACAGATACGCAGTATTTT. Translation: CASSLFGTGGRTDTQYF.

In its sample, this clonotype was seen a few times. The chain couples TRBV10-3 to TRBJ2-7, with TRBD1 matching 8 bases. This CDR3 has 13 amino acids. Germline V gives CDR1 ENHRY, CDR2 SYGVKD. J lost 2 bases, V lost 8 bases, and 5 bases had no gene match. CDR3: CAIGPGGPYEQYF. CDR3 sequence (DNA): TGTGCCATCGGCCCAGGGGGCCCCTACGAGCAGTACTTC.

Only a few counts were recorded for this clonotype. For the CDR3, the DNA is TGTGCTAGTGGTTTGACAGGGGGCGTCGCTGAAGCTTTCTTT. Translation: CASGLTGGVAEAFF. This rearrangement joins TRBV12-5 to TRBJ1-1; 9 positions match TRBD1. J lost 6 bases, V lost 2 bases, and 4 bases had no gene match. Germline V CDR1 and CDR2: LGHNT, FRNRAP. The CDR3 extends over 14 amino acids.

V is TRBV10-3 and J is TRBJ2-2, with 9 bases identical to TRBD1. V gave up 2 bases and J gave up 6 bases; unmatched junction bases: 4. Germline V CDR1 and CDR2: ENHRY, SYGVKD. This CDR3 region has 15 residues. The CDR3 here is CAISEIQGAAGELFF. The CDR3 bases are TGTGCCATCAGTGAGATACAGGGGGCCGCCGGGGAGCTGTTTTTT.